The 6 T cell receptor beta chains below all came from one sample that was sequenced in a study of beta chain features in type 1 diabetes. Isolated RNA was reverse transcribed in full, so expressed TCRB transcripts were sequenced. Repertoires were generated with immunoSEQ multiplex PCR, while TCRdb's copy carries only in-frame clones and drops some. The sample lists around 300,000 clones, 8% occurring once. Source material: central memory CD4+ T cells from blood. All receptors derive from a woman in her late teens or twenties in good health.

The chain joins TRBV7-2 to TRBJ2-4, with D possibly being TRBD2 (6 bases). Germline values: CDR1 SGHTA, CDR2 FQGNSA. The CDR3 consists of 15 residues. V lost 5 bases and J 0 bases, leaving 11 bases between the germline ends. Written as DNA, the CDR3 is TGTGCCAGCAGCCCCCAGGGACTAGCCAAAAACATTCAGTACTTC. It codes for CASSPQGLAKNIQYF.

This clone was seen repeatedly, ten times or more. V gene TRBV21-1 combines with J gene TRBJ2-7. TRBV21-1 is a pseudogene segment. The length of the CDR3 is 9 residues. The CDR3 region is CASRPEQYV. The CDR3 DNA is TGTGCCAGCCGACCCGAGCAGTACGTC.

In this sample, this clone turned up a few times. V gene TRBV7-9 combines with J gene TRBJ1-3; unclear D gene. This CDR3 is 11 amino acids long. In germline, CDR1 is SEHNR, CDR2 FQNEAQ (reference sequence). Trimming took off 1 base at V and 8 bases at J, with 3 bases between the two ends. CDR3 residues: CASSLGYTIYF. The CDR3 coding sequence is TGTGCCAGCAGCTTAGGCTACACCATATATTTT.

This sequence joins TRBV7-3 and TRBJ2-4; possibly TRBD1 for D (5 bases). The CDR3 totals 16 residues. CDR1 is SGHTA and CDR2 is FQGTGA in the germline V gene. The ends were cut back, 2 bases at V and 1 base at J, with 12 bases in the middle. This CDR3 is CASSLAGNGAKNIQYF. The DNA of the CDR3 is TGTGCCAGCAGCTTAGCAGGGAATGGTGCCAAAAACATTCAGTACTTC.

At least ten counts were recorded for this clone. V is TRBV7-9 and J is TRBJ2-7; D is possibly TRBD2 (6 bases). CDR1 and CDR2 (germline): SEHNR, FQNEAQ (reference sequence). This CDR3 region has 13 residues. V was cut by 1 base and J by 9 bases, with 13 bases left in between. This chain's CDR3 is CASSLGGAIGQYF. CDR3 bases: TGTGCCAGCAGCTTAGGCGGGGCAATTGGGCAGTACTTC.

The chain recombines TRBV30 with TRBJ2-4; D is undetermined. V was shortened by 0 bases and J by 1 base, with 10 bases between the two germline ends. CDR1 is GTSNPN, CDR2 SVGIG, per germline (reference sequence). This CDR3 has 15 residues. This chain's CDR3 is CAWSVTPRAKNIQYF. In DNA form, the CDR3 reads TGTGCCTGGAGTGTAACCCCGCGGGCCAAAAACATTCAGTACTTC. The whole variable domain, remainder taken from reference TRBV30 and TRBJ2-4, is SQTIHQWPATLVQPVGSPLSLECTVEGTSNPNLYWYRQAAGRGLQLLFYSVGIGQISSEVPQNLSASRPQDRQFILSSKKLLLSDSGFYLCAWSVTPRAKNIQYFGAGTRLSVL.